These 7 T cell receptor beta chains were sequenced from one sample in a study of T cell repertoires in cytomegalovirus infection. The antigens of these receptors remain unknown. TCRdb re-called the reads with MiXCR, one entry per CDR3 protein. Counted here are 380,000 or so distinct CDR3 sequences, about 34% occurring once; the ten biggest clones make up roughly 12%. The sample was cultured PBMCs, taken from culture after CMV antigen stimulation. The receptors come from a human donor in good health (CMV status not recorded). Some clones in this sample may be carry-over from other donors' samples.

The sample holds a few counts of this clonotype. The V call is TRBV7-9, the J call TRBJ2-3; tentatively, D is TRBD2 (5 bases). The CDR3 is 14 amino acids. V was clipped by 1 base and J by 7 bases, with 12 bases between them. Germline CDR1 and CDR2: SEHNR and FQNEAQ (reference sequence). The CDR3 spells CASSLERGPYTQYF. The CDR3 nucleotides read TGTGCCAGCAGCTTAGAAAGAGGGCCTTATACGCAGTATTTT.

This clonotype was counted between two and nine times. Written as DNA, the CDR3 is TGTGCCAGCGGGAATGGGGGCTACAATGAGCAGTTCTTC. Its translation is CASGNGGYNEQFF. This rearrangement joins TRBV7-6 to TRBJ2-1, with D possibly being TRBD1 or TRBD2 (5 bases each). Germline loops: CDR1 SGHVS, CDR2 FNYEAQ. CDR3 length: 13 residues. Trimming shortened V by 8 bases and J by 3 bases, and 11 bases separated the two germline ends.

The sample holds a few counts of this clonotype. V is TRBV6-6 and J is TRBJ2-1; TRBD2 matches 8 bases. The length of the CDR3 is 17 residues. After removal of 6 bases from V and 9 bases from J, the junction contained 19 bases not matched to a gene. Germline-derived CDR1 and CDR2 are MNHNY and SVGAGI (reference sequence). In DNA form, the CDR3 reads TGTGCCAGCAGGAAGAAACCCCCGGGACTAGTTGTTAGTGAGCAGTTCTTC. It translates to CASRKKPPGLVVSEQFF.

This clonotype occurred a few times. The rearrangement joins TRBV28 to TRBJ1-2, with D possibly being TRBD1 (6 bases). Trimming cost V 5 bases and J 4 bases, with 14 bases left between them. The CDR3 has 14 amino acids. Per the germline V gene, CDR1 is MDHEN and CDR2 is SYDVKM. The CDR3: CASSQGRVRYGYTF. CDR3 DNA: TGTGCCAGCAGTCAGGGGAGGGTGCGCTATGGCTACACCTTC.

This chain connects TRBV9 to TRBJ2-3; D might be TRBD2 (6 bases). Germline V lookup: CDR1 SGDLS, CDR2 YYNGEE. The ends were cut back, 0 bases at V and 1 base at J, with 12 bases in the middle. This CDR3 spans 16 amino acids. The CDR3 region has the DNA TGTGCCAGCAGCGTAGAGGGACTCCGGGGCACAGATACGCAGTATTTT. Translated: CASSVEGLRGTDTQYF.

This clonotype has more than one count but fewer than ten. The chain carries TRBV15 and TRBJ1-4, with D tentatively TRBD1 (5 bases). The V gene's germline CDR1 is LNHNV and CDR2 YYDKDF (reference sequence). V was trimmed by 4 bases and J by 7 bases, leaving 16 bases between them. The CDR3 is 15 amino acids. CDR3 nucleotide sequence: TGTGCCACCAGCACATTGGGGGAAGGCGGTGAAAAACTGTTTTTT. Encoded protein: CATSTLGEGGEKLFF.

The DNA for the CDR3 is TGTGCCAGCAGTGCGAGCGGACGGGTCTCTGAAGCTTTCTTT. It codes for CASSASGRVSEAFF. V usage is TRBV12-3 or TRBV12-4 and J usage is TRBJ1-1; no firm D call. The V gene lost 5 bases and the J gene lost 6 bases, with 16 bases spanning the gap. This CDR3 spans 14 amino acids.